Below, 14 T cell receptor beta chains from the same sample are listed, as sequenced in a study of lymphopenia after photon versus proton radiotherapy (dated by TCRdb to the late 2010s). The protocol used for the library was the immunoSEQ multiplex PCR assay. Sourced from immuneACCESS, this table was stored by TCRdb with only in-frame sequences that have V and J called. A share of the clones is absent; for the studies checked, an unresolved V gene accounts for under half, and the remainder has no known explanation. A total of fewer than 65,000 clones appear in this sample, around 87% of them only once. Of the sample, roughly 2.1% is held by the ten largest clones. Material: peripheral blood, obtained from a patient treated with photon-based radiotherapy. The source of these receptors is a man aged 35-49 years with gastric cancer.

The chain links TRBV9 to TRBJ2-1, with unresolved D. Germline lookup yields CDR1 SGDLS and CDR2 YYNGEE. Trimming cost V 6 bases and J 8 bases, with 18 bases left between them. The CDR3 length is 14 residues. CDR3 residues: CASNENSPSDEQFF. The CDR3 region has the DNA TGTGCCAGCAACGAGAACTCCCCTTCGGATGAGCAGTTCTTC.

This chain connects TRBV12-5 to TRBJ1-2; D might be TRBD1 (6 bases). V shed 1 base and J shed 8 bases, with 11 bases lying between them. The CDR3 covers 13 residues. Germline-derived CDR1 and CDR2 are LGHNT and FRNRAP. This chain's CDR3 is CASGLGQAGGYTF. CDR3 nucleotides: TGTGCTAGTGGTTTGGGACAGGCTGGCGGCTACACCTTC. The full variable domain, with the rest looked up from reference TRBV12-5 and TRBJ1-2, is DARVTQTPRHKVTEMGQEVTMRCQPILGHNTVFWYRQTMMQGLELLAYFRNRAPLDDSGMPKDRFSAEMPDATLATLKIQPSEPRDSAVYFCASGLGQAGGYTFGSGTRLTVV.

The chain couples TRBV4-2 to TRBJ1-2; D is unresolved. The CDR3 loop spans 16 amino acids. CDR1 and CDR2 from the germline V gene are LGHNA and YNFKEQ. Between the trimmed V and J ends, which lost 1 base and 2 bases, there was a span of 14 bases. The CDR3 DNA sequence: TGTGCCAGCAGCCAAGCTGGCTCCATCGGCAACTATGGCTACACCTTC. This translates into CASSQAGSIGNYGYTF.

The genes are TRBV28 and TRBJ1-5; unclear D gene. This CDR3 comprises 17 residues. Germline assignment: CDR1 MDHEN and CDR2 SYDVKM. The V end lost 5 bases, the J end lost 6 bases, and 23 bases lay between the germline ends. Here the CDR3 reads CASSPYFGGRGSQPQHF. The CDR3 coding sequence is TGTGCCAGCAGTCCCTATTTCGGCGGGAGAGGCTCTCAGCCCCAGCATTTT.

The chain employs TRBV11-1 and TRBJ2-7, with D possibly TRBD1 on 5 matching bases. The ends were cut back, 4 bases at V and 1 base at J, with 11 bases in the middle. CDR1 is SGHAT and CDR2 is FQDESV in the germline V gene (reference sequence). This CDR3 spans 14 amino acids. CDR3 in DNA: TGTGCCAGCAGCTCCAGACAGATTTCCTACGAGCAGTACTTC. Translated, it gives CASSSRQISYEQYF.

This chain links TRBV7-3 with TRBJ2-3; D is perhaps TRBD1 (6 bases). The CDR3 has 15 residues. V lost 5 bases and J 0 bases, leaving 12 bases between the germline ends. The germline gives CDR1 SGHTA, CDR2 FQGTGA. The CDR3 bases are TGTGCCAGCAGCCGTCAGGGGAAGAGCACAGATACGCAGTATTTT. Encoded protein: CASSRQGKSTDTQYF. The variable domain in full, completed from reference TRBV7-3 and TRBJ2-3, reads GAGVSQTPSNKVTEKGKYVELRCDPISGHTALYWYRQSLGQGPEFLIYFQGTGAADDSGLPNDRFFAVRPEGSVSTLKIQRTERGDSAVYLCASSRQGKSTDTQYFGPGTRLTVL.

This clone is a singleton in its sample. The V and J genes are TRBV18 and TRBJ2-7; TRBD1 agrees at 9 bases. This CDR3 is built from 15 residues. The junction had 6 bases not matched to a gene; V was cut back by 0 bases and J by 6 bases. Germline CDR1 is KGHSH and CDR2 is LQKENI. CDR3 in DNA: TGTGCCAGCTCACCACCGAACAGGGGGCCCCTCGAGCAGTACTTC. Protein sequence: CASSPPNRGPLEQYF.

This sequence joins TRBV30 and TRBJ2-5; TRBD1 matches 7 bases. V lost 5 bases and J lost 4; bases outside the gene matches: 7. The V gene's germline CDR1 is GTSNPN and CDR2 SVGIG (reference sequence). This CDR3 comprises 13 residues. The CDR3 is CAWETGAGETQYF. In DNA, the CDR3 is TGTGCCTGGGAAACAGGGGCCGGAGAGACCCAGTACTTC.

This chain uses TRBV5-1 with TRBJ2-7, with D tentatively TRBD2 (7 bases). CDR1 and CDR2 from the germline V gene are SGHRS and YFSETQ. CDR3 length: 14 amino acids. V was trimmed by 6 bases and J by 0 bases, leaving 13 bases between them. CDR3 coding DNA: TGCGCCAGCACGGGGGGCCTAAGCTCCTACGAGCAGTACTTC. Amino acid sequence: CASTGGLSSYEQYF.

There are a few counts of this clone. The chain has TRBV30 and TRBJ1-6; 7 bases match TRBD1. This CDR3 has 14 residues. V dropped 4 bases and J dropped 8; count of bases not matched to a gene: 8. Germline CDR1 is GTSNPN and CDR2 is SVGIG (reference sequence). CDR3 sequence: CAWNPGTVDSPLHF. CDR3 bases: TGTGCCTGGAATCCCGGGACAGTTGATTCACCCCTCCACTTT.

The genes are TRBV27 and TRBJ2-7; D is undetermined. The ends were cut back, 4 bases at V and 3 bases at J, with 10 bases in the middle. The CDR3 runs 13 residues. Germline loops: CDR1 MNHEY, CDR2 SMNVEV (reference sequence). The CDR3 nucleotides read TGTGCCAGCAGTTCCCCGGGTGGCTACGAGCAGTACTTC. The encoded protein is CASSSPGGYEQYF.

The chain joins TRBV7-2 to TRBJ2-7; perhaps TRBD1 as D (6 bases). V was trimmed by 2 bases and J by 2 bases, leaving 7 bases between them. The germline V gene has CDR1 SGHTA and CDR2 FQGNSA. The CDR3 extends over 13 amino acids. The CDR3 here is CASSLPGAYEQYF. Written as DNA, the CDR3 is TGTGCCAGCAGCTTACCAGGGGCCTACGAGCAGTACTTC. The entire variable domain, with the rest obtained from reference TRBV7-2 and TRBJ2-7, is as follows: GAGVSQSPSNKVTEKGKDVELRCDPISGHTALYWYRQSLGQGLEFLIYFQGNSAPDKSGLPSDRFSAERTGGSVSTLTIQRTQQEDSAVYLCASSLPGAYEQYFGPGTRLTVT.

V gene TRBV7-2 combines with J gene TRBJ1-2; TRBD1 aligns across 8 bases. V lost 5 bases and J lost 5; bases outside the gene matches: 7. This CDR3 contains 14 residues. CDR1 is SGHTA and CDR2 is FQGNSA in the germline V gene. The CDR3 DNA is TGTGCCAGCAGCCTAGGGACAGGACTTTATGGCTACACCTTC. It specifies CASSLGTGLYGYTF.

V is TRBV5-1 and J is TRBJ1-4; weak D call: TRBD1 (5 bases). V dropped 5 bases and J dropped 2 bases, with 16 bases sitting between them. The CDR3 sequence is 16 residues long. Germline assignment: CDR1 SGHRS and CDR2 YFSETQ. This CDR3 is CASSYVGGDTNEKLFF. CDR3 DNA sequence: TGCGCCAGCAGTTACGTCGGGGGGGACACTAATGAAAAACTGTTTTTT.